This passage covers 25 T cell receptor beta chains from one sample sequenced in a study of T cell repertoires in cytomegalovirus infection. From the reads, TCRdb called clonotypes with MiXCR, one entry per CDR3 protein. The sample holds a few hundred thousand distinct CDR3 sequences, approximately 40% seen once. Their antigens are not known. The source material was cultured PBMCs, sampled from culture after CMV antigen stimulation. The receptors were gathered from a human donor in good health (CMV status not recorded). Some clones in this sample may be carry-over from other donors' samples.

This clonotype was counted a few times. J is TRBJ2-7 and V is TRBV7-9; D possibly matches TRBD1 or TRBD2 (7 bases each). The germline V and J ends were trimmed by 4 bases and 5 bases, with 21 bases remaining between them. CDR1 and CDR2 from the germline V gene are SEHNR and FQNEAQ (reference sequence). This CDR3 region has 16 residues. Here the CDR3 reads CASSSARGREFHEQYF. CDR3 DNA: TGTGCCAGCAGCTCAGCTAGGGGGCGGGAGTTCCACGAGCAGTACTTC.

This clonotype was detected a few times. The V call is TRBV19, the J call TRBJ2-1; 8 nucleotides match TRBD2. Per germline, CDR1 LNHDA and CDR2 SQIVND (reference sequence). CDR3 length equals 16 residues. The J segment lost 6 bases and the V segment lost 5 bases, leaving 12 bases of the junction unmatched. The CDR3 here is CASSPGGSGIRNEQFF. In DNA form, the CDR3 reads TGTGCCAGTAGTCCCGGCGGTAGCGGGATCCGCAATGAGCAGTTCTTC.

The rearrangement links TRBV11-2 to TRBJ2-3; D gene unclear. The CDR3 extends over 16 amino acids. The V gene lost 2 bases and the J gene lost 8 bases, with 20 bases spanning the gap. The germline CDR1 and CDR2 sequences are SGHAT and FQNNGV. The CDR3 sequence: CASSLNGGTTRFTQYF. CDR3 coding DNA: TGTGCCAGCAGCTTAAATGGCGGAACTACTCGTTTTACGCAGTATTTT. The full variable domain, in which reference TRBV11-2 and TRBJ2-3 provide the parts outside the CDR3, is EAGVAQSPRYKIIEKRQSVAFWCNPISGHATLYWYQQILGQGPKLLIQFQNNGVVDDSQLPKDRFSAERLKGVDSTLKIQPAKLEDSAVYLCASSLNGGTTRFTQYFGPGTRLTVL.

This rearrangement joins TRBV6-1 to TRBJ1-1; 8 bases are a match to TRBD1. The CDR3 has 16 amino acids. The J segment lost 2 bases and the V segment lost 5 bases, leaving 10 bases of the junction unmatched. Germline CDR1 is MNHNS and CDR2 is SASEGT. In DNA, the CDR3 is TGTGCCAGCAGTTACACCTGGACAGGGTTTAACACTGAAGCTTTCTTT. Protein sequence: CASSYTWTGFNTEAFF.

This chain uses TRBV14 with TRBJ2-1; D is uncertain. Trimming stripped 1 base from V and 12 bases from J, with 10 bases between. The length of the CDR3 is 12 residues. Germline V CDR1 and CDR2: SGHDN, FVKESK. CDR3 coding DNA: TGTGCCAGCAGCCAAGTCCGTTACGGGCAGTTCTTC. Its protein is CASSQVRYGQFF. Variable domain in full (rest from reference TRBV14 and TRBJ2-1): EAGVTQFPSHSVIEKGQTVTLRCDPISGHDNLYWYRRVMGKEIKFLLHFVKESKQDESGMPNNRFLAERTGGTYSTLKVQPAELEDSGVYFCASSQVRYGQFFGPGTRLTVL.

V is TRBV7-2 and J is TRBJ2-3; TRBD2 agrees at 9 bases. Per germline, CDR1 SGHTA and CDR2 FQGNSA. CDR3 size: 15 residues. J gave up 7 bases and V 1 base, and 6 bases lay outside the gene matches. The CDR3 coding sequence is TGTGCCAGCAGCTTAGAGAGCGGGGGGTCGTATACGCAGTATTTT. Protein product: CASSLESGGSYTQYF.

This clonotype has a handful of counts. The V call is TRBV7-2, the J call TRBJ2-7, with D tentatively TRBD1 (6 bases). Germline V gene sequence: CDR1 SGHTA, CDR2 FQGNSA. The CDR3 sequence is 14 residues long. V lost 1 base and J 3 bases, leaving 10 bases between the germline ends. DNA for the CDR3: TGTGCCAGCAGCTTAGGTATAGGGGGCTACGAGCAGTACTTC. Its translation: CASSLGIGGYEQYF.

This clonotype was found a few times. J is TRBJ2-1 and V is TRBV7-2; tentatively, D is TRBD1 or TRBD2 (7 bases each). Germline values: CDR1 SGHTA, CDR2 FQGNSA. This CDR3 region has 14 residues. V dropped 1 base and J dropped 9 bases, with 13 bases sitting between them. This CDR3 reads CASSLGQGGSEQFF. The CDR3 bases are TGTGCCAGCAGCTTAGGGCAGGGGGGGAGTGAGCAGTTCTTC.

The CDR3 sequence is CASSHLREEGEQFF. CDR3 DNA sequence: TGTGCCAGCAGCCATCTACGGGAGGAGGGTGAGCAGTTCTTC. The rearrangement uses TRBV11-2 and TRBJ2-1; 7 bases are shared with TRBD2. There are 14 residues in the CDR3. Germline assignment: CDR1 SGHAT and CDR2 FQNNGV. V was clipped by 5 bases and J by 9 bases; unmatched bases: 10. Drawing the rest from reference TRBV11-2 and TRBJ2-1, the complete variable domain is EAGVAQSPRYKIIEKRQSVAFWCNPISGHATLYWYQQILGQGPKLLIQFQNNGVVDDSQLPKDRFSAERLKGVDSTLKIQPAKLEDSAVYLCASSHLREEGEQFFGPGTRLTVL.

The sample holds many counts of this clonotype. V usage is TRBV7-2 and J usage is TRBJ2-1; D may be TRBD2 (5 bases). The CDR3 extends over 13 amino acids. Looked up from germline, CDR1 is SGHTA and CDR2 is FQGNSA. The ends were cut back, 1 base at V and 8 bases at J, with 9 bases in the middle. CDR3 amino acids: CASSLVGADEQFF. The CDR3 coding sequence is TGTGCCAGCAGCTTAGTGGGAGCGGATGAGCAGTTCTTC.

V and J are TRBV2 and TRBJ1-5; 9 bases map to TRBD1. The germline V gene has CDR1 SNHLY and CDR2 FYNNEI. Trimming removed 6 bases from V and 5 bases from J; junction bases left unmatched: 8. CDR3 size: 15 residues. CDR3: CASRVRDRVDQPQHF. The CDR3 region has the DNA TGTGCCAGCAGAGTCCGGGACAGGGTTGATCAGCCCCAGCATTTT.

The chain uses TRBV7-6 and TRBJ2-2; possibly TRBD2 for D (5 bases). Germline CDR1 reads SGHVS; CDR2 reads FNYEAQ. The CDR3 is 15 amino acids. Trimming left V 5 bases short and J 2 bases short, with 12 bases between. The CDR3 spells CASSPRVRNTGELFF. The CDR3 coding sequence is TGTGCCAGCAGCCCGAGGGTCCGAAACACCGGGGAGCTGTTTTTT.

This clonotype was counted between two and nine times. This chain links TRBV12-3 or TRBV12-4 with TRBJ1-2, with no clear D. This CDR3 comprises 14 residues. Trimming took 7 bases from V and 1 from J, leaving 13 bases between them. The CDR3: CASTSRTDNYGYTF. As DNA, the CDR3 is TGTGCCAGCACCTCCCGGACGGATAACTATGGCTACACCTTC.

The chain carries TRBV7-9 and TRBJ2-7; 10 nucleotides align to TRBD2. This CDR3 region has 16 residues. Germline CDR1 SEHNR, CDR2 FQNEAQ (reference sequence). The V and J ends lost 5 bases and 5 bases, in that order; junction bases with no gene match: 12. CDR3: CASSLFQREGRDEQYF. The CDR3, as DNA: TGTGCCAGCAGCCTCTTCCAGCGGGAGGGCCGGGACGAGCAGTACTTC.

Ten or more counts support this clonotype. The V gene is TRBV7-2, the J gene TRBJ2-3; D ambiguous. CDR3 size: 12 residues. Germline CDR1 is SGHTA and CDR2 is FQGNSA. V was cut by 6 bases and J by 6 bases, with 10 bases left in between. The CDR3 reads CASSQPGDTQYF. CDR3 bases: TGTGCCAGCAGTCAGCCCGGGGATACGCAGTATTTT.

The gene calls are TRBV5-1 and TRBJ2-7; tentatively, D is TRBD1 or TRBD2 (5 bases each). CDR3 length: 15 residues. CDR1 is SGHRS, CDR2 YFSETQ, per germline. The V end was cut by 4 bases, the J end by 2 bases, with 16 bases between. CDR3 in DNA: TGCGCCAGCAGCACACTCCGGGACGCAGCCTACGAGCAGTACTTC. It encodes CASSTLRDAAYEQYF.

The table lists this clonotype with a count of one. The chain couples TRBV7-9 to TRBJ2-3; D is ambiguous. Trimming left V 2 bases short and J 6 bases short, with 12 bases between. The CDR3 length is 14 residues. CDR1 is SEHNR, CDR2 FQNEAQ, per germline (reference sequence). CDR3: CASSLLANGDTQYF. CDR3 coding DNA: TGTGCCAGCAGCTTACTGGCAAACGGGGATACGCAGTATTTT.

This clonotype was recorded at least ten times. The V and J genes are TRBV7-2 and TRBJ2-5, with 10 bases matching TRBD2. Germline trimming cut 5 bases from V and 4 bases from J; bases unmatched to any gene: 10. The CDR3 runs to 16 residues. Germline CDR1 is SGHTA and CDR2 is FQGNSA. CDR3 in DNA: TGTGCCAGCAGCCGACTAGCGGGTCCCGGGCTAGAGACCCAGTACTTC. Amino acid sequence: CASSRLAGPGLETQYF.

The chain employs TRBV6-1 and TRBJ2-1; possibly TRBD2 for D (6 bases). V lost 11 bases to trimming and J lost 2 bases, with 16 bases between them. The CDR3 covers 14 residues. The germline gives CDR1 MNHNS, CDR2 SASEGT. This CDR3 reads CASKAGFAYNEQFF. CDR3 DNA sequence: TGTGCCTCCAAGGCGGGGTTTGCCTACAATGAGCAGTTCTTC.

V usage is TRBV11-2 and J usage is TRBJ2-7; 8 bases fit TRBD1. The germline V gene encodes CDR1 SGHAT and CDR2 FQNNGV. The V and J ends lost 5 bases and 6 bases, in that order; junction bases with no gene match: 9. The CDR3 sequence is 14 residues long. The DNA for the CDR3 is TGTGCCAGCAGCCCGCAGGGGGCGAGCGTCGAGCAGTACTTC. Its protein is CASSPQGASVEQYF.

CDR3 sequence (DNA): TGTGCCACCAGTGACAAGGGACTAGCGGGGGTGTACAATGAGCAGTTCTTC. Its translation is CATSDKGLAGVYNEQFF. The chain links TRBV24-1 to TRBJ2-1, with 14 positions matching TRBD2. The CDR3 extends over 17 amino acids. Unmatched junction bases numbered 5, after V lost 4 bases and J lost 4 bases. CDR1 KGHDR and CDR2 SFDVKD come from the germline V gene.

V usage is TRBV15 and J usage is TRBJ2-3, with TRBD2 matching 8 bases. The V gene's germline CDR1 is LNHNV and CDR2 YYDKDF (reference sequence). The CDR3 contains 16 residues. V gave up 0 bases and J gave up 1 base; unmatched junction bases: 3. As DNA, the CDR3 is TGTGCCACCAGCAGAGAGGGGCGGGAGGGCACAGATACGCAGTATTTT. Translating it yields CATSREGREGTDTQYF. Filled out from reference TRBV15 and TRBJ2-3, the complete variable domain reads DAMVIQNPRYQVTQFGKPVTLSCSQTLNHNVMYWYQQKSSQAPKLLFHYYDKDFNNEADTPDNFQSRRPNTSFCFLDIRSPGLGDTAMYLCATSREGREGTDTQYFGPGTRLTVL.

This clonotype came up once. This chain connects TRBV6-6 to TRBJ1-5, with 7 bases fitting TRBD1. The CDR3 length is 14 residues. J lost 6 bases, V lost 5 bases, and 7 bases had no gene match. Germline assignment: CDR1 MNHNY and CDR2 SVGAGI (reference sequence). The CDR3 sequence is CASSQAGGFQPQHF. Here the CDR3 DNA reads TGTGCCAGCAGTCAAGCAGGGGGATTTCAGCCCCAGCATTTT.

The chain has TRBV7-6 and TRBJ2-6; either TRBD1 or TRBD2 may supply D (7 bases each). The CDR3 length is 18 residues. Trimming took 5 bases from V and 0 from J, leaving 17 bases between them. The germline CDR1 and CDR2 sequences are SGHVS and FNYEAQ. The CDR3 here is CASSLNRGGSSGANVLTF. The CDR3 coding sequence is TGTGCCAGCAGCCTTAACAGGGGCGGGAGCTCTGGGGCCAACGTCCTGACTTTC.

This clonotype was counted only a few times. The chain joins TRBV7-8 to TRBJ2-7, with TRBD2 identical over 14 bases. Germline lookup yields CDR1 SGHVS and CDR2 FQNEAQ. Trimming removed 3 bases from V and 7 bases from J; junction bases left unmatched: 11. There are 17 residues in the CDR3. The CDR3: CASSLPGLAGGAREQYF. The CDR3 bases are TGTGCCAGCAGCTTGCCCGGACTAGCGGGGGGTGCTAGGGAGCAGTACTTC.